The clone carrying this T cell receptor beta chain was detected a few times. Its specificity is not known. V was clipped by 5 bases and J by 8 bases; unmatched bases: 12. The CDR3 runs 15 residues. Per the germline V gene, CDR1 is LNHDA and CDR2 is SQIVND (reference sequence). The data stem from a study of sequential checkpoint blockade in melanoma. The data were produced by immunoSEQ multiplex PCR, yet TCRdb's version contains in-frame clones alone and is incomplete. The sample lists around 10,000 clones, roughly 28% occurring once. Study-level results: Clinical benefit was about 30 times likelier when tumor T-cell fraction and clonality increased.

Treatment reported: randomized to nivolumab then ipilimumab (arm A) or the reverse (arm B). Patients had received no earlier DNA-damaging chemotherapy. The chain employs TRBV19 and TRBJ1-2; the match to TRBD1 covers 9 bases. The TCR originated in a human donor with melanoma. The source material was tumor tissue (inferred from file names), sampled from a patient given nivolumab and ipilimumab in sequence. CDR3 DNA: TGTGCCAGTAGTCCCCGGGACAGGGCACAGTTGGGCTACACCTTC. Its translation is CASSPRDRAQLGYTF.